The 14 T cell receptor beta chains below were found in one sample sequenced in a study of blood T cell repertoires in COVID-19. Profiling relied on immunoSEQ multiplex PCR, and the TCRdb table lists in-frame clones only, not all of them. The data contain around 60,000 clones, roughly four fifths of them singletons. The source material was peripheral blood. The origin of the receptors is a man aged 45-65 years with COVID-19, enrolled during active disease.

Here the CDR3 reads CASSPARTSYNEQFF. The CDR3 nucleotides are TGTGCCAGCTCACCCGCCAGAACCTCCTACAATGAGCAGTTCTTC. The chain employs TRBV18 and TRBJ2-1, with D hard to call. Germline-derived CDR1 and CDR2 are KGHSH and LQKENI. The V end was cut by 3 bases, the J end by 0 bases, with 9 bases between. This CDR3 is 15 amino acids long.

The chain uses TRBV10-3 and TRBJ2-1; TRBD2 might be the D (5 bases). The length of the CDR3 is 11 residues. The germline gives CDR1 ENHRY, CDR2 SYGVKD. V shed 11 bases and J shed 9 bases, with 14 bases lying between them. The CDR3 region is CAVNTGIEQFF. The CDR3 nucleotides are TGTGCCGTCAACACGGGGATTGAGCAGTTCTTC.

This chain connects TRBV9 to TRBJ1-1, with 7 bases matching TRBD1. Germline V lookup: CDR1 SGDLS, CDR2 YYNGEE. This CDR3 contains 15 residues. The trim removed 4 bases at V and 0 bases at J, leaving 6 bases unmatched. The CDR3 loop reads CASSYWTGVNTEAFF. In DNA form, the CDR3 reads TGTGCCAGCAGCTATTGGACAGGAGTGAACACTGAAGCTTTCTTT.

This clone occurred once. The chain has TRBV19 and TRBJ2-5, with D maybe TRBD1 (6 bases). The germline CDR1 and CDR2 sequences are LNHDA and SQIVND (reference sequence). V lost 3 bases to trimming and J lost 3 bases, with 11 bases between them. CDR3 length: 14 residues. The CDR3 spells CASSMSNREETQYF. The CDR3 DNA sequence: TGTGCCAGTAGTATGTCAAACAGGGAAGAGACCCAGTACTTC.

The chain employs TRBV11-3 and TRBJ2-7; the D gene is possibly TRBD1 (5 bases). Germline V CDR1 and CDR2: SGHNT, YENEEA. The CDR3 has 14 amino acids. The V and J ends lost 1 base and 2 bases respectively, with 9 bases between them. This CDR3 is CASSLGTGAYEQYF. Written as DNA, the CDR3 is TGTGCCAGCAGCTTAGGAACAGGTGCCTACGAGCAGTACTTC.

The chain employs TRBV10-3 and TRBJ2-7; TRBD2 agrees at 10 bases. The V segment lost 5 bases and the J segment 8 bases; nucleotides outside the gene matches: 9. The germline gives CDR1 ENHRY, CDR2 SYGVKD. There are 14 residues in the CDR3. The CDR3 sequence is CAISPGLARDKQYF. For the CDR3, the DNA is TGTGCCATCAGTCCGGGACTAGCGAGAGATAAGCAGTACTTC.

V and J are TRBV6-1 and TRBJ1-5, with D possibly TRBD1 on 6 matching bases. Germline V gene sequence: CDR1 MNHNS, CDR2 SASEGT. V was cut by 2 bases and J by 6 bases, with 17 bases left in between. CDR3 length: 16 amino acids. The DNA for the CDR3 is TGTGCCAGCAGTGAAAGGGGGTCGTATTTAGGTCAGCCCCAGCATTTT. It yields the protein CASSERGSYLGQPQHF.

The genes are TRBV11-2 and TRBJ1-3; D remains ambiguous. V lost 2 bases, J lost 2 bases, and 10 bases lay in between. Germline V gives CDR1 SGHAT, CDR2 FQNNGV. This CDR3 spans 15 amino acids. The CDR3, as DNA: TGTGCCAGCAGCTTAAGTAAAGGAGCTGGAAACACCATATATTTT. Its translation: CASSLSKGAGNTIYF.

The gene calls are TRBV4-1 and TRBJ2-1, with 12 bases aligning to TRBD2. The CDR3 contains 17 residues. Germline V gene lookup returns CDR1 MGHRA and CDR2 YSYEKL. The junction had 11 bases not matched to a gene; V was cut back by 2 bases and J by 9 bases. CDR3 protein: CASSQLRNLLAGGEQFF. In DNA, the CDR3 is TGCGCCAGCAGCCAATTACGGAATTTACTAGCGGGAGGTGAGCAGTTCTTC.

The chain carries TRBV6-2 or TRBV6-3 and TRBJ1-3, with no clear D. V dropped 6 bases and J dropped 3 bases, with 6 bases sitting between them. The V gene's germline CDR1 is MNHEY and CDR2 SVGEGT. The length of the CDR3 is 12 residues. In DNA form, the CDR3 reads TGTGCCAGCAGCTTCGTTGGAAACACCATATATTTT. It codes for CASSFVGNTIYF.

This chain joins TRBV6-1 and TRBJ1-1; a weak D match, TRBD1 (5 bases). CDR1 and CDR2 from the germline V gene are MNHNS and SASEGT. The CDR3 is made up of 17 amino acids. The ends were cut back, 1 base at V and 0 bases at J, with 15 bases in the middle. The CDR3 region has the DNA TGTGCCAGCAGTGAAGTTAAGAGACAGAGACTGAACACTGAAGCTTTCTTT. This sequence encodes CASSEVKRQRLNTEAFF.

The chain couples TRBV5-5 to TRBJ2-3; 15 bases align to TRBD2. The CDR3 totals 16 residues. Looked up from germline, CDR1 is SGHKS and CDR2 is YYEKEE (reference sequence). V trimming: 3 bases; J trimming: 6 bases; junction bases outside the gene matches: 5. CDR3 DNA sequence: TGTGCCAGCAGCTGGACTAGCGGGAGGGCCGGGGATACGCAGTATTTT. It codes for CASSWTSGRAGDTQYF.

The chain recombines TRBV7-3 with TRBJ2-5, with 7 bases aligning to TRBD1. V trimming: 5 bases; J trimming: 5 bases; junction bases outside the gene matches: 5. The germline V gene has CDR1 SGHTA and CDR2 FQGTGA. The CDR3 sequence is 13 residues long. The CDR3 DNA reads as TGTGCCAGCAGCCTCACAGGGGTGGAGACCCAGTACTTC. Protein: CASSLTGVETQYF.

V and J are TRBV21-1 and TRBJ2-7; the table's D call TRBD1 went unverified against the DNA. TRBV21-1 is a documented pseudogene. CDR3 length: 12 amino acids. CDR3 region: CASSKLGREQYF. DNA for the CDR3: TGTGCCAGCAGCAAATTGGGGCGCGAGCAGTACTTC.